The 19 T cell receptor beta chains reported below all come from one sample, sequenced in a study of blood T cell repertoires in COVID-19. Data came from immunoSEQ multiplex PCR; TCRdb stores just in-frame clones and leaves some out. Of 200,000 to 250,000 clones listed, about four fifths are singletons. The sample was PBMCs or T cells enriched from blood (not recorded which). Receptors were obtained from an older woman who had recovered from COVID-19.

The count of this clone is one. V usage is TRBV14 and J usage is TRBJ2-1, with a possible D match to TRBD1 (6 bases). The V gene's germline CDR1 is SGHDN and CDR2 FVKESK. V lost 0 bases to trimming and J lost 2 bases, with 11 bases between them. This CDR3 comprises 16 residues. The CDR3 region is CASSQDVGGAYNEQFF. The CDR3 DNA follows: TGTGCCAGCAGCCAAGATGTAGGGGGTGCCTACAATGAGCAGTTCTTC. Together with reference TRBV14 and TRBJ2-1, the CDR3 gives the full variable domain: EAGVTQFPSHSVIEKGQTVTLRCDPISGHDNLYWYRRVMGKEIKFLLHFVKESKQDESGMPNNRFLAERTGGTYSTLKVQPAELEDSGVYFCASSQDVGGAYNEQFFGPGTRLTVL.

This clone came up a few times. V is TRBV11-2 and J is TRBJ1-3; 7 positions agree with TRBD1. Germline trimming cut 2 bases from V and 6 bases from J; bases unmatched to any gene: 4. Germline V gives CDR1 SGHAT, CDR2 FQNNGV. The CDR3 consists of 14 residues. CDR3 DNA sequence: TGTGCCAGCAGCTTACGACAGGGAGTAAACACCATATATTTT. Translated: CASSLRQGVNTIYF.

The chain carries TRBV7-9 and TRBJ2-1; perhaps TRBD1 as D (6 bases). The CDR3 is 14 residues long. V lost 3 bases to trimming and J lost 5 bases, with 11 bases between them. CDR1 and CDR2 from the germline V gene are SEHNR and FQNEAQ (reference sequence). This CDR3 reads CASSFPTGHNEQFF. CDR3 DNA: TGTGCCAGCAGCTTCCCGACAGGACACAATGAGCAGTTCTTC. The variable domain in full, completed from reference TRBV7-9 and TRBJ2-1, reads DTGVSQNPRHKITKRGQNVTFRCDPISEHNRLYWYRQTLGQGPEFLTYFQNEAQLEKSRLLSDRFSAERPKGSFSTLEIQRTEQGDSAMYLCASSFPTGHNEQFFGPGTRLTVL.

The CDR3 is CASSDRGMEGYTF. The CDR3 nucleotides are TGTGCCAGCAGTGACCGGGGGATGGAGGGCTACACCTTC. The chain combines TRBV6-1 with TRBJ1-2, with a possible D match to TRBD1 (5 bases). Germline CDR1 reads MNHNS; CDR2 reads SASEGT. Trimming left V 3 bases short and J 8 bases short, with 13 bases between. The length of the CDR3 is 13 residues.

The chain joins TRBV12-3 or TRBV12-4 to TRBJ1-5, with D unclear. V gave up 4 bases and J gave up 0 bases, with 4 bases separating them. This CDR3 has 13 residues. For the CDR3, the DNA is TGTGCCAGCAGTTCCTATAGCAATCAGCCCCAGCATTTT. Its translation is CASSSYSNQPQHF.

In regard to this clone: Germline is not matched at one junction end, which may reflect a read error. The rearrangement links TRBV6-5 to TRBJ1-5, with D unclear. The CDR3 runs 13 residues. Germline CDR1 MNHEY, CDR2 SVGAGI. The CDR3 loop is CASSNSRVQPQHF. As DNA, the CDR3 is TGTGCCAGCAGTAACTCTAGAGTTCAGCCCCAGCATTTT.

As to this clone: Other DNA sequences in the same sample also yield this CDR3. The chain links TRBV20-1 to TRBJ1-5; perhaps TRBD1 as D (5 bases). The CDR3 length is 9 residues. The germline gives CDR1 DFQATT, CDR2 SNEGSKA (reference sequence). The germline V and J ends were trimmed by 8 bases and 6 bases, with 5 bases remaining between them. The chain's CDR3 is CSTGQPQHF. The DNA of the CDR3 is TGCAGTACAGGTCAGCCCCAGCATTTT.

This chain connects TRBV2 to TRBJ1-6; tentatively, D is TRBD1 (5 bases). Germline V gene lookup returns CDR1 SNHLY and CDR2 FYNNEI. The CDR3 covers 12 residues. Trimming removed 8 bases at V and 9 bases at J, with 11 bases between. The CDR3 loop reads CASGAEFSPLHF. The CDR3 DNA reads TGTGCCAGCGGGGCGGAGTTTTCACCCCTCCACTTT.

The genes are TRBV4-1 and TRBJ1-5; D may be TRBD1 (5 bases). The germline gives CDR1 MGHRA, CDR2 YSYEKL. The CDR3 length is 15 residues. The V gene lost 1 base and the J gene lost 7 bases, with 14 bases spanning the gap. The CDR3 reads CASSQAQGAGQPQHF. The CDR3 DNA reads TGCGCCAGCAGCCAAGCGCAGGGTGCGGGGCAGCCCCAGCATTTT.

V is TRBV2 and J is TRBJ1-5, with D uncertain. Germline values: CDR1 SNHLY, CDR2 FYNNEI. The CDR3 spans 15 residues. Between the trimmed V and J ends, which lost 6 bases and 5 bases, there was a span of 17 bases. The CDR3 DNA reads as TGTGCCAGCAGGGAACGGGAGGTACGGGATCAGCCCCAGCATTTT. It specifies CASREREVRDQPQHF. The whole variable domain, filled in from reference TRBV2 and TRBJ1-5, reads EPEVTQTPSHQVTQMGQEVILRCVPISNHLYFYWYRQILGQKVEFLVSFYNNEISEKSEIFDDQFSVERPDGSNFTLKIRSTKLEDSAMYFCASREREVRDQPQHFGDGTRLSIL.

The CDR3 here is CASSQYLFDRGIGETQYF. The CDR3 region has the DNA TGTGCCAGCTCACAATACCTTTTCGACAGGGGCATCGGGGAGACCCAGTACTTC. The chain uses TRBV18 and TRBJ2-5, with 8 positions matching TRBD1. Per germline, CDR1 KGHSH and CDR2 LQKENI. This CDR3 is built from 18 residues. J lost 5 bases, V lost 4 bases, and 18 bases had no gene match.

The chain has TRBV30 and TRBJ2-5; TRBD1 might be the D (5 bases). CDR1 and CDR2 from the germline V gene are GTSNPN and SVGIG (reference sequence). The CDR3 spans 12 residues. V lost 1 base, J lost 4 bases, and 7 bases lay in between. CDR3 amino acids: CAWSEGRETQYF. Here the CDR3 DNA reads TGTGCCTGGAGTGAGGGGCGAGAGACCCAGTACTTC. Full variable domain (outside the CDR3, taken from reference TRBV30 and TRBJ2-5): SQTIHQWPATLVQPVGSPLSLECTVEGTSNPNLYWYRQAAGRGLQLLFYSVGIGQISSEVPQNLSASRPQDRQFILSSKKLLLSDSGFYLCAWSEGRETQYFGPGTRLLVL.

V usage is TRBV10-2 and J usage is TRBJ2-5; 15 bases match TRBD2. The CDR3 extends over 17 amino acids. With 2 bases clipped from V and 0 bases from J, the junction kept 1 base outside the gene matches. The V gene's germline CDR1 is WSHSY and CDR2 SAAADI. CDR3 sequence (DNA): TGCGCCAGCAGTGAGGGACTAGCGGGAGGGCACCAAGAGACCCAGTACTTC. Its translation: CASSEGLAGGHQETQYF.

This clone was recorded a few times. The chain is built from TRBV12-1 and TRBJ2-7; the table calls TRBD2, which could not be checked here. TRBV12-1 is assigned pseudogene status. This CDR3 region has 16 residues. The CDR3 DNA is TGTGCCAGCAGCCCCCCACTGCGGTTTTGCTCCTACGAGCAGTACTTC. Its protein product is CASSPPLRFCSYEQYF.

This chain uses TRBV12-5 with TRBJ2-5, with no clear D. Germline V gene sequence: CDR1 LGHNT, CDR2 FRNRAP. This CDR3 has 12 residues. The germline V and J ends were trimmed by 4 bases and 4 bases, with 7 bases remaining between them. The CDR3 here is CASGSTGETQYF. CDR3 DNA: TGTGCTAGTGGTTCAACGGGAGAGACCCAGTACTTC.

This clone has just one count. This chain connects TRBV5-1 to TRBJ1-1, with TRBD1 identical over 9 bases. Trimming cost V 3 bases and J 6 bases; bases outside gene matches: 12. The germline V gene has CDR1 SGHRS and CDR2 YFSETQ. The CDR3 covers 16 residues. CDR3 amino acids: CASSSRTGGERAEAFF. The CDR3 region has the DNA TGCGCCAGCAGCTCACGAACAGGGGGCGAGAGGGCTGAAGCTTTCTTT.

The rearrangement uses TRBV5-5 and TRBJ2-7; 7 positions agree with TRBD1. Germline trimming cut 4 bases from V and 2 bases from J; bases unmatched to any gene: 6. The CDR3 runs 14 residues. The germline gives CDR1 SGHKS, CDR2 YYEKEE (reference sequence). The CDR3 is CASSRSGTAYEQYF. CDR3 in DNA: TGTGCCAGCAGCAGATCCGGGACAGCCTACGAGCAGTACTTC.

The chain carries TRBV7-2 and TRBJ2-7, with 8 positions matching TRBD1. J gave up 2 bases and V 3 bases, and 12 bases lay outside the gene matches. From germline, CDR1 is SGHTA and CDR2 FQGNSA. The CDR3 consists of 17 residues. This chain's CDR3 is CASSLGTGGYETYEQYF. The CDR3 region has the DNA TGTGCCAGCAGCTTGGGGACAGGAGGGTATGAAACCTACGAGCAGTACTTC.

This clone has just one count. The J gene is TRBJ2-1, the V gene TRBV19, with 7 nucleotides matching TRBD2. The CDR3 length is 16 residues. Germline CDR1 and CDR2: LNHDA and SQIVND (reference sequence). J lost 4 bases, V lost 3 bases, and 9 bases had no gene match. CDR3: CASSISAGDLYNEQFF. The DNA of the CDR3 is TGTGCCAGTAGTATTTCGGCGGGGGACCTTTACAATGAGCAGTTCTTC.